Below, 10 T cell receptor beta chains from the same sample are listed, as sequenced in a study of T cells in Graves' hyperthyroidism and ophthalmopathy (dated by TCRdb to between 2018 and 2021). The library was produced with multiplex PCR. Reads for this sample came from an Illumina HiSeq 2000. Amplification of TCR beta CDR3 regions was carried out from RNA transcripts. A first-round RT-PCR of the TCR CDR3 used the HTBI primer set with the Qiagen OneStep RT-PCR kit. TCRdb applied fastp at Q25 and MiXCR to the public reads, then kept only in-frame beta chains. Every CDR3 protein is listed once, alongside the most common genes and DNA of its rows. Recorded for this sample are approximately 200,000 distinct CDR3 sequences; around 16% of them occurred a single time. The top ten clones comprise 35% to 50% of the sample. Sample: blood. All receptors come from a man aged 40-49 years with Graves' hyperthyroidism.

This clonotype was found many times. V gene TRBV7-2 combines with J gene TRBJ2-2; tentatively, D is TRBD1 or TRBD2 (6 bases each). V lost 2 bases and J 4 bases, leaving 14 bases between the germline ends. Germline CDR1 SGHTA, CDR2 FQGNSA. The CDR3 is 16 residues long. The CDR3 DNA sequence: TGTGCCAGCAGCTTATTCTTCGGGGGCCGCACCGGGGAGCTGTTTTTT. Its translation: CASSLFFGGRTGELFF.

The chain has TRBV15 and TRBJ2-7; D is ambiguous. This CDR3 contains 16 residues. Trimming removed 3 bases at V and 3 bases at J, with 18 bases between. The germline CDR1 and CDR2 sequences are LNHNV and YYDKDF (reference sequence). The CDR3 protein is CATSSDLGLRGYEQYF. CDR3 nucleotide sequence: TGTGCCACCAGCAGTGATTTGGGCCTTAGAGGCTACGAGCAGTACTTC.

J is TRBJ2-3 and V is TRBV6-2 or TRBV6-3; 7 bases align to TRBD1. The CDR3 runs 15 residues. The germline gives CDR1 MNHEY, CDR2 SVGEGT. Trimming took 7 bases from V and 0 from J; bases not matched to a gene: 7. Here the CDR3 reads CASTHTGASTDTQYF. DNA of the CDR3: TGTGCCAGCACCCATACAGGGGCTAGCACAGATACGCAGTATTTT.

Many counts were recorded for this clonotype. The V gene is TRBV28, the J gene TRBJ1-2; D ambiguous. The CDR3 covers 14 residues. The germline V gene encodes CDR1 MDHEN and CDR2 SYDVKM. Trimming stripped 6 bases from V and 2 bases from J, with 13 bases between. CDR3 DNA: TGTGCCAGCAGCGCAACCGCAGGAAACTATGGCTACACCTTC. Its protein is CASSATAGNYGYTF.

The V gene is TRBV19, the J gene TRBJ1-2, with D possibly TRBD1 on 5 matching bases. Trimming removed 1 base at V and 6 bases at J, with 18 bases between. Germline assignment: CDR1 LNHDA and CDR2 SQIVND (reference sequence). CDR3 length equals 16 residues. CDR3 nucleotide sequence: TGTGCCAGTAGTATAGGAAGCGGAAGAGGGGCAAATGGCTACACCTTC. This gives the protein CASSIGSGRGANGYTF.

This clonotype appeared many times. The CDR3 DNA sequence: TGCAGCGTTGACGCCATGAACACTGAAGCTTTCTTT. It encodes CSVDAMNTEAFF. This sequence joins TRBV29-1 and TRBJ1-1; D not certain. The CDR3 runs to 12 residues. Trimming shortened V by 3 bases and J by 0 bases, and 5 bases separated the two germline ends. Germline loops: CDR1 SQVTM, CDR2 ANQGSEA. The whole variable domain, filled in from reference TRBV29-1 and TRBJ1-1, reads SAVISQKPSRDICQRGTSLTIQCQVDSQVTMMFWYRQQPGQSLTLIATANQGSEATYESGFVIDKFPISRPNLTFSTLTVSNMSPEDSSIYLCSVDAMNTEAFFGQGTRLTVV.

This clonotype was counted at least ten times. V and J are TRBV10-3 and TRBJ2-7; 8 bases align to TRBD2. Germline lookup yields CDR1 ENHRY and CDR2 SYGVKD. V was pared by 7 bases and J by 3 bases, with 8 bases of the junction left unmatched. The CDR3 totals 14 residues. The chain's CDR3 is CAINPGLGSYEQYF. The CDR3 region has the DNA TGTGCCATCAACCCGGGACTAGGGAGCTACGAGCAGTACTTC.

This clonotype was observed many times. This chain links TRBV2 with TRBJ2-3, with 7 bases that match TRBD1. V gave up 8 bases and J gave up 2 bases; unmatched junction bases: 7. This CDR3 is built from 14 residues. From germline, CDR1 is SNHLY and CDR2 FYNNEI. CDR3 DNA: TGTGCCAGCCTTAGGGGGCCGGACACAGATACGCAGTATTTT. The encoded protein is CASLRGPDTDTQYF.

This clonotype showed up many times. The DNA of the CDR3 is TGTGCCATCAGTGAGCCAACCCGACAGGGGACTGAAGCTTTCTTT. This gives the protein CAISEPTRQGTEAFF. The genes are TRBV10-3 and TRBJ1-1; TRBD1 matches 8 bases. The germline CDR1 and CDR2 sequences are ENHRY and SYGVKD. The CDR3 is 15 amino acids. V lost 2 bases, J lost 5 bases, and 7 bases stayed unmatched.

This clonotype was detected only a few times. The chain is built from TRBV7-9 and TRBJ1-4; D unresolved. Germline V lookup: CDR1 SEHNR, CDR2 FQNEAQ (reference sequence). V was trimmed by 5 bases and J by 7 bases, leaving 8 bases between them. This CDR3 has 12 amino acids. The CDR3 sequence: CASSPLGEKLFF. DNA for the CDR3: TGTGCCAGCAGCCCACTGGGTGAAAAACTGTTTTTT.